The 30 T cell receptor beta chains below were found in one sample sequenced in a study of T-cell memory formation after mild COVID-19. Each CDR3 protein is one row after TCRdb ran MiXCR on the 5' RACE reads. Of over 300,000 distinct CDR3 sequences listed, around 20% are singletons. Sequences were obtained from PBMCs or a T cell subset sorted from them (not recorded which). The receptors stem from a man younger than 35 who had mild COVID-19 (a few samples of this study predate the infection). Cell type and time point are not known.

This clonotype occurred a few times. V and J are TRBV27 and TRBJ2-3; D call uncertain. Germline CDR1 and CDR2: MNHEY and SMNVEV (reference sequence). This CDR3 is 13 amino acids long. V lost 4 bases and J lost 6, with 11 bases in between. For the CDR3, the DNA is TGTGCCAGCAGTTCATTAACTTTGGATACGCAGTATTTT. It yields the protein CASSSLTLDTQYF.

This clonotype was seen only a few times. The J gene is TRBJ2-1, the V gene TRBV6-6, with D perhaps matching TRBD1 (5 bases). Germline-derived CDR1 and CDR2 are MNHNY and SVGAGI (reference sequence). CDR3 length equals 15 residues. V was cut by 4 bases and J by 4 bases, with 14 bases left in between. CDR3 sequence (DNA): TGTGCCAGCAGTTCCGCAGGGCCCGTATACAATGAGCAGTTCTTC. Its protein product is CASSSAGPVYNEQFF.

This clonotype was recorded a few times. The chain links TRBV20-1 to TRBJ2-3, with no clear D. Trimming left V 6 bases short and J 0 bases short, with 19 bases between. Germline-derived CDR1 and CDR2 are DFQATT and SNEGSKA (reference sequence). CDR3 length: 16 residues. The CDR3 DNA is TGCAGTGCCGAGGCACGCTCACGAAAAAGCACAGATACGCAGTATTTT. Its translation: CSAEARSRKSTDTQYF.

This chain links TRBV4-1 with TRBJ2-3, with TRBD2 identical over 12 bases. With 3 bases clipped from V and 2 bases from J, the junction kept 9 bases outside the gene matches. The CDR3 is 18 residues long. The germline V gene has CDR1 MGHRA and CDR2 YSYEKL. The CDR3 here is CASSHGETSGGPTDTQYF. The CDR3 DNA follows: TGCGCCAGCAGCCACGGCGAGACTAGCGGGGGCCCCACAGATACGCAGTATTTT.

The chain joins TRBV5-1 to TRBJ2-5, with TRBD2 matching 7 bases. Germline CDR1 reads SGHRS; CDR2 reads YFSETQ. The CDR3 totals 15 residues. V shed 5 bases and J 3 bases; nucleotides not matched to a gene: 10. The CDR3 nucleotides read TGCGCCAGCAGTCCGCGGCTGGCGGGGGAAGAGACCCAGTACTTC. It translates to CASSPRLAGEETQYF.

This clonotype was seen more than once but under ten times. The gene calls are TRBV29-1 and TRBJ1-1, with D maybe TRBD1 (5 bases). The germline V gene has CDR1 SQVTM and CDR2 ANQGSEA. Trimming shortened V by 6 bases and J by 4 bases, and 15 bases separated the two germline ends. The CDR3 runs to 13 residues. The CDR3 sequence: CSVILVGGTEAFF. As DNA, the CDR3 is TGCAGCGTGATACTTGTTGGGGGCACTGAAGCTTTCTTT.

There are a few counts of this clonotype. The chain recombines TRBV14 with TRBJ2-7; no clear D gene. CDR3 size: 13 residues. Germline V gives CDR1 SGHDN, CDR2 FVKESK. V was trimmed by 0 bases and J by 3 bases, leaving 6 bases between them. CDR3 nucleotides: TGTGCCAGCAGCCAAGATCAGGACTACGAGCAGTACGTC. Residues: CASSQDQDYEQYV.

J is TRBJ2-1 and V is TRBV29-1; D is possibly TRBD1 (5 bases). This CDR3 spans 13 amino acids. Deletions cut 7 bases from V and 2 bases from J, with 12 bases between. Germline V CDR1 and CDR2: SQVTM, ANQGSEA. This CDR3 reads CSGHGATYNEQFF. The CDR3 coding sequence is TGCAGCGGTCATGGGGCTACCTACAATGAGCAGTTCTTC.

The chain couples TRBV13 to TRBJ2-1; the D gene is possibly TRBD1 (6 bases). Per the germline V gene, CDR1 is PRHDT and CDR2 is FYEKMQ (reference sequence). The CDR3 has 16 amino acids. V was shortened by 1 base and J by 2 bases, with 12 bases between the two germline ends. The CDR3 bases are TGTGCCAGCAGCTTAGTTTCAGGGGAGACCTACAATGAGCAGTTCTTC. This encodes CASSLVSGETYNEQFF.

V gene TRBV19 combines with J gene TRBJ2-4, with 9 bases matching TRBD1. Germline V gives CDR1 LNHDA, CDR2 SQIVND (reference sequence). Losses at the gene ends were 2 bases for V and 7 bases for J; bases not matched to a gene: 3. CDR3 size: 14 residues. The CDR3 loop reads CASSIWDRANIQYF. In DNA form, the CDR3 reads TGTGCCAGTAGTATATGGGACAGGGCGAACATTCAGTACTTC.

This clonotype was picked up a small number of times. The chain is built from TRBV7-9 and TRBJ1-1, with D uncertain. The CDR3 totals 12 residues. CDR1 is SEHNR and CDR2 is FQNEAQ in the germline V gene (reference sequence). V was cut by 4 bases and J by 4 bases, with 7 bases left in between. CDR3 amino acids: CASSSLGTEAFF. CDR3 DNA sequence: TGTGCCAGCAGCTCTCTCGGCACTGAAGCTTTCTTT.

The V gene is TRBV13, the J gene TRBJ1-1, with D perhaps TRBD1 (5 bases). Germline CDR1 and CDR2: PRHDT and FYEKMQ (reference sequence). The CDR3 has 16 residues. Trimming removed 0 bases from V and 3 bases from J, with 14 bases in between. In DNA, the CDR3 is TGTGCCAGCAGCTTAGGTAGGGGTATTGGCGACACTGAAGCTTTCTTT. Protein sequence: CASSLGRGIGDTEAFF. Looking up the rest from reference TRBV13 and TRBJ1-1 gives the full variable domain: AAGVIQSPRHLIKEKRETATLKCYPIPRHDTVYWYQQGPGQDPQFLISFYEKMQSDKGSIPDRFSAQQFSDYHSELNMSSLELGDSALYFCASSLGRGIGDTEAFFGQGTRLTVV.

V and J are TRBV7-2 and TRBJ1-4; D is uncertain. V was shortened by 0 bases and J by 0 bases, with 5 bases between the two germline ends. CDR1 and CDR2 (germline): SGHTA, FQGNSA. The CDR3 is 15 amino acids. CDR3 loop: CASSLASSTNEKLFF. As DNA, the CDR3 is TGTGCCAGCAGCTTAGCATCATCAACTAATGAAAAACTGTTTTTT.

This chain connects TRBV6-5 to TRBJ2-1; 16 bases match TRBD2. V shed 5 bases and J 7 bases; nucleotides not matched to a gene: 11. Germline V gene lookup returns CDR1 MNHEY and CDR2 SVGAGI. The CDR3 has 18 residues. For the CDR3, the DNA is TGTGCCAGCAGTACCGGGACTAGCGGGGGGGCCGGGCATAATGAGCAGTTCTTC. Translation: CASSTGTSGGAGHNEQFF.

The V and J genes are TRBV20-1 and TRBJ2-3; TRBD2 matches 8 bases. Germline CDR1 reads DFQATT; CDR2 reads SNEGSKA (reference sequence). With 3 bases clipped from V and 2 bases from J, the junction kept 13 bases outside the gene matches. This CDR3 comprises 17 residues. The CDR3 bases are TGCAGTGCTAGTTGGGCGGGGGGTCCCAAACACACAGATACGCAGTATTTT. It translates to CSASWAGGPKHTDTQYF.

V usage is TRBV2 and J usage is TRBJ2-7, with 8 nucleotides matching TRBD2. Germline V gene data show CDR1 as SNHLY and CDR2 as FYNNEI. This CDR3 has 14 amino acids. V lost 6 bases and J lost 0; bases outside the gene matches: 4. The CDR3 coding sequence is TGTGCCAGCAGGGTAGCGGGGACCTCCTACGAGCAGTACTTC. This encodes CASRVAGTSYEQYF.

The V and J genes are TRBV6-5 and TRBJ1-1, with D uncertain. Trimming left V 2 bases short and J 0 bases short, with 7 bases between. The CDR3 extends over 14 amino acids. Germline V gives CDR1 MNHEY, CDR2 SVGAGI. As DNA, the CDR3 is TGTGCCAGCAGTTACGGGCGGTTGAACACTGAAGCTTTCTTT. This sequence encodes CASSYGRLNTEAFF.

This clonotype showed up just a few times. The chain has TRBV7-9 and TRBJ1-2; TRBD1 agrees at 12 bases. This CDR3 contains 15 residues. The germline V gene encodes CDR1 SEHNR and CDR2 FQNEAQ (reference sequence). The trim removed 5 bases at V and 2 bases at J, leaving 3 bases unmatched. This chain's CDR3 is CASSRGTGGNYGYTF. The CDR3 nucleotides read TGTGCCAGCAGCAGAGGGACAGGGGGCAACTATGGCTACACCTTC.

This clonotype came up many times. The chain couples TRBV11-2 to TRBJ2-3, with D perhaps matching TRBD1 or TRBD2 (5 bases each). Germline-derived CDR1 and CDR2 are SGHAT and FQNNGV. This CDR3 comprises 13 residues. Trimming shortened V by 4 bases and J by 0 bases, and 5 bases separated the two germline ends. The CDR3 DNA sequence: TGTGCCAGCAGCTGGGACAGCACAGATACGCAGTATTTT. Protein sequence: CASSWDSTDTQYF.

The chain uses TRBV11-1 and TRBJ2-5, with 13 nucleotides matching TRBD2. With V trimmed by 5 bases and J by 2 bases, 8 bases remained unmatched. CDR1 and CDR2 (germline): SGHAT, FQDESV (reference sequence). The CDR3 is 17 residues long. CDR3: CASSRGLAGAAQETQYF. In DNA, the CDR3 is TGTGCCAGCAGCAGAGGACTAGCGGGGGCCGCTCAAGAGACCCAGTACTTC.

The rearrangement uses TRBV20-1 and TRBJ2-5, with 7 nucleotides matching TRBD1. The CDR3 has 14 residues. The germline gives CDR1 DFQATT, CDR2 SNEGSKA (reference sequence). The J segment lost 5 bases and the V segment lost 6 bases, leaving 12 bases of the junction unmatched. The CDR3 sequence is CSARIQGLRETQYF. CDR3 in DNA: TGCAGTGCACGTATACAGGGGCTCCGGGAGACCCAGTACTTC.

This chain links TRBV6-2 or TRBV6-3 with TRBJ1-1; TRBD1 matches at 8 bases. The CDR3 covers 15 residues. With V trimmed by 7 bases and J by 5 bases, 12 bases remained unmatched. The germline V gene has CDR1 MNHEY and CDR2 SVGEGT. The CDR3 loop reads CASTLTGGFGTEAFF. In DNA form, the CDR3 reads TGTGCCAGCACCTTAACAGGGGGATTCGGGACTGAAGCTTTCTTT.

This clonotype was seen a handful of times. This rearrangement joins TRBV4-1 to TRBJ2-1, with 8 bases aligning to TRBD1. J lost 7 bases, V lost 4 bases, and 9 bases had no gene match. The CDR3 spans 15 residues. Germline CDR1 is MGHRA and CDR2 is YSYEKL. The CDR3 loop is CASSPRGQGFNEQFF. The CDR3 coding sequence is TGCGCCAGCAGCCCCCGTGGACAGGGTTTTAATGAGCAGTTCTTC.

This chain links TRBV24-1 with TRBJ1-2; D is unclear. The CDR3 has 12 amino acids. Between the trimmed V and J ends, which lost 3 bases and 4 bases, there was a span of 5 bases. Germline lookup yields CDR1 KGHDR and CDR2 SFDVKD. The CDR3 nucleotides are TGTGCCACCAGTGATCACGGCTATGGCTACACCTTC. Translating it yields CATSDHGYGYTF.

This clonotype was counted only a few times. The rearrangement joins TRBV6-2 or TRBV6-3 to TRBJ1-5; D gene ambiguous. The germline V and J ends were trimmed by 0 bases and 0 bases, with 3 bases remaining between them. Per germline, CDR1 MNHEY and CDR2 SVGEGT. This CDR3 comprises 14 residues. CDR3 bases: TGTGCCAGCAGTTACTCCTATAGCAATCAGCCCCAGCATTTT. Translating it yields CASSYSYSNQPQHF.

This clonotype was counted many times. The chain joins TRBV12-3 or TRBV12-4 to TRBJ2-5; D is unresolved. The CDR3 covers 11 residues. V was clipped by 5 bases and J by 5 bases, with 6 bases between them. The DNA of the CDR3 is TGTGCCAGCAGTGAGGTGGAGACCCAGTACTTC. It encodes CASSEVETQYF.

The CDR3 DNA reads as TGCGCCAGCAGCCGCCCCGGACAGATGAACACTGAAGCTTTCTTT. Translating gives CASSRPGQMNTEAFF. The V and J genes are TRBV4-1 and TRBJ1-1, with D possibly TRBD1 on 6 matching bases. The CDR3 spans 15 residues. The V end lost 4 bases, the J end lost 0 bases, and 12 bases lay between the germline ends. Per germline, CDR1 MGHRA and CDR2 YSYEKL.

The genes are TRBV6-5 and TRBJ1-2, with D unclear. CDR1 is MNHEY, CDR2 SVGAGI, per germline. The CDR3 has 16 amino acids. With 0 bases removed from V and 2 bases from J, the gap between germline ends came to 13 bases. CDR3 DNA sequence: TGTGCCAGCAGTTACTCGATGGGGATTCCGAACTATGGCTACACCTTC. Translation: CASSYSMGIPNYGYTF.

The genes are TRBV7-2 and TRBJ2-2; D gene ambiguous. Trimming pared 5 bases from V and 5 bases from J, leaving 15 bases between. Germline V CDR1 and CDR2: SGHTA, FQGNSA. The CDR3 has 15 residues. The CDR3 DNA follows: TGTGCCAGCAGCCGCCTGGGTAGTTCAACCGGGGAGCTGTTTTTT. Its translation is CASSRLGSSTGELFF.

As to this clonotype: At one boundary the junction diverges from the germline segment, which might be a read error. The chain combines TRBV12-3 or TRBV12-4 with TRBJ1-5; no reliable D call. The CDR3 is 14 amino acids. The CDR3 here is CASKGPASNQPKHF. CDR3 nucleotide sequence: TGTGCCAGCAAAGGCCCCGCTAGCAATCAGCCCAAGCATTTT.